A single sample is the source of the 22 T cell receptor beta chains below, sequenced in a study of blood T cell repertoires in COVID-19. This table comes from immunoSEQ multiplex PCR, and its TCRdb copy is limited to in-frame clones, with some not included. The sample holds 300,000 to 400,000 clones; roughly 87% are singletons and the top ten take around 8.9%. Material: peripheral blood. The receptors originated from a man younger than 45 with COVID-19, enrolled during active disease.

In its sample, this clone was seen a few times. The V and J genes are TRBV28 and TRBJ1-1; TRBD1 might be the D (5 bases). V was cut by 7 bases and J by 6 bases, with 12 bases left in between. The CDR3 totals 12 residues. Per the germline V gene, CDR1 is MDHEN and CDR2 is SYDVKM. The CDR3 here is CASNQGRSEAFF. The CDR3 DNA reads as TGTGCCAGCAACCAGGGCCGGTCTGAAGCTTTCTTT.

This sequence joins TRBV7-3 and TRBJ2-1; TRBD2 is a possible D gene (5 bases). This CDR3 comprises 15 residues. CDR1 is SGHTA and CDR2 is FQGTGA in the germline V gene. The ends were cut back, 5 bases at V and 6 bases at J, with 17 bases in the middle. CDR3 residues: CASSASGGPGNEQFF. The DNA of the CDR3 is TGTGCCAGCAGCGCCTCAGGAGGACCAGGCAATGAGCAGTTCTTC.

This chain joins TRBV19 and TRBJ2-7, with 12 positions matching TRBD2. The germline CDR1 and CDR2 sequences are LNHDA and SQIVND (reference sequence). The CDR3 is 16 residues long. V shed 0 bases and J 7 bases; nucleotides not matched to a gene: 7. The CDR3 DNA reads TGTGCCAGTAGTATAGACCCGGGACTAGCGGGCTCGGAGCAGTACTTC. The encoded protein is CASSIDPGLAGSEQYF.

The V and J genes are TRBV19 and TRBJ2-1, with D tentatively TRBD2 (6 bases). Germline V gene data show CDR1 as LNHDA and CDR2 as SQIVND (reference sequence). V was clipped by 3 bases and J by 1 base, with 16 bases between them. The CDR3 is made up of 17 amino acids. CDR3 DNA sequence: TGTGCCAGTAGTATGTGGGTCGGGGGAGGATCCTACAATGAGCAGTTCTTC. It yields the protein CASSMWVGGGSYNEQFF.

DNA of the CDR3: TGTGCCAGCAGCTACCATTCCACAGGGCCTTATCAGCCCCAGCATTTT. Protein: CASSYHSTGPYQPQHF. The V gene is TRBV7-2, the J gene TRBJ1-5; D may be TRBD1 (6 bases). Trimming took 4 bases from V and 5 from J, leaving 18 bases between them. This CDR3 comprises 16 residues. Germline V CDR1 and CDR2: SGHTA, FQGNSA.

V is TRBV5-1 and J is TRBJ2-5; tentatively, D is TRBD2 (6 bases). Trimming took off 2 bases at V and 1 base at J, with 12 bases between the two ends. The CDR3 covers 15 residues. Germline loops: CDR1 SGHRS, CDR2 YFSETQ. CDR3 DNA sequence: TGCGCCAGCAGCTTAGAGGGAGGCCCCCAAGAGACCCAGTACTTC. As protein: CASSLEGGPQETQYF.

The chain joins TRBV5-1 to TRBJ2-5; 10 bases are a match to TRBD2. This CDR3 spans 16 amino acids. Germline loops: CDR1 SGHRS, CDR2 YFSETQ. The trim removed 4 bases at V and 4 bases at J, leaving 10 bases unmatched. CDR3 sequence reads: CASSPPLAGVGETQYF. CDR3 DNA sequence: TGCGCCAGCAGCCCCCCGCTAGCGGGAGTTGGAGAGACCCAGTACTTC.

The V gene is TRBV11-2, the J gene TRBJ2-2; 11 positions agree with TRBD1. The germline V gene encodes CDR1 SGHAT and CDR2 FQNNGV. The J segment lost 10 bases and the V segment lost 5 bases, leaving 6 bases of the junction unmatched. The CDR3 is made up of 14 amino acids. The CDR3 DNA is TGTGCCAGCAGCCTGGACAGGGGGCGAGTGGAGCTGTTTTTT. This sequence encodes CASSLDRGRVELFF.

The chain has TRBV30 and TRBJ2-1; no reliable D call. V lost 1 base, J lost 1 base, and 11 bases lay in between. This CDR3 comprises 15 residues. Germline CDR1 is GTSNPN and CDR2 is SVGIG (reference sequence). The CDR3 is CAWSGIGESYNEQFF. CDR3 DNA sequence: TGTGCCTGGAGTGGAATAGGAGAGTCCTACAATGAGCAGTTCTTC.

The chain combines TRBV6-1 with TRBJ2-7; D might be TRBD1 (5 bases). Trimming stripped 3 bases from V and 6 bases from J, with 12 bases between. Per germline, CDR1 MNHNS and CDR2 SASEGT. This CDR3 has 13 amino acids. The CDR3 coding sequence is TGTGCCAGCAGTGAGCGACAGATTTCCGAGCAGTACTTC. Its protein is CASSERQISEQYF.

The V call is TRBV10-3, the J call TRBJ1-5; TRBD1 is a possible D gene (5 bases). There are 14 residues in the CDR3. From germline, CDR1 is ENHRY and CDR2 SYGVKD. V gave up 6 bases and J gave up 4 bases, with 13 bases separating them. The chain's CDR3 is CAISSSRGNQPQHF. CDR3 DNA: TGTGCCATCAGCAGTTCTCGGGGGAATCAGCCCCAGCATTTT.

The chain links TRBV7-6 to TRBJ2-7, with 9 bases identical to TRBD2. Unmatched junction bases numbered 5, after V lost 0 bases and J lost 8 bases. The germline gives CDR1 SGHVS, CDR2 FNYEAQ. The CDR3 loop spans 14 amino acids. This CDR3 reads CASSLAPSGDQQYF. CDR3 nucleotide sequence: TGTGCCAGCAGCTTAGCGCCTAGCGGGGATCAGCAGTACTTC.

The chain is built from TRBV4-1 and TRBJ2-3, with a tentative D call TRBD2 (5 bases). From germline, CDR1 is MGHRA and CDR2 YSYEKL. V dropped 4 bases and J dropped 2 bases, with 10 bases sitting between them. The CDR3 contains 14 residues. The CDR3 loop is CASSPMDSTDTQYF. The CDR3 DNA reads as TGCGCCAGCAGCCCTATGGACTCCACAGATACGCAGTATTTT.

V gene TRBV5-1 combines with J gene TRBJ1-2, with D maybe TRBD1 (5 bases). The CDR3 length is 14 residues. The V end lost 0 bases, the J end lost 2 bases, and 8 bases lay between the germline ends. CDR1 is SGHRS, CDR2 YFSETQ, per germline. CDR3 DNA sequence: TGCGCCAGCAGCTTGGAGGCAGGGAACTATGGCTACACCTTC. Residues: CASSLEAGNYGYTF.

The chain couples TRBV4-2 to TRBJ2-5; D possibly corresponds to TRBD2 (7 bases). The ends were cut back, 0 bases at V and 1 base at J, with 15 bases in the middle. Germline V CDR1 and CDR2: LGHNA, YNFKEQ. The CDR3 length is 17 residues. CDR3 DNA: TGTGCCAGCAGCCAAGATGGGACCGGGGGGCTCCAAGAGACCCAGTACTTC. This codes for CASSQDGTGGLQETQYF.

This sequence joins TRBV19 and TRBJ1-6, with D hard to call. Trimming removed 8 bases at V and 0 bases at J, with 11 bases between. This CDR3 contains 15 residues. In germline, CDR1 is LNHDA, CDR2 SQIVND (reference sequence). The CDR3 DNA follows: TGTGCCAGTGCCCGAGGGAGCTCCTATAATTCACCCCTCCACTTT. This gives the protein CASARGSSYNSPLHF.

V usage is TRBV7-3 and J usage is TRBJ2-2; 9 bases fit TRBD1. V lost 5 bases and J lost 4; bases outside the gene matches: 8. This CDR3 is built from 16 residues. Germline lookup yields CDR1 SGHTA and CDR2 FQGTGA. CDR3: CASSRNRDRATGELFF. DNA for the CDR3: TGTGCCAGCAGCAGAAACCGGGACAGGGCCACCGGGGAGCTGTTTTTT.

V usage is TRBV29-1 and J usage is TRBJ2-7; maybe TRBD1 (5 bases). The germline V gene has CDR1 SQVTM and CDR2 ANQGSEA. V was pared by 1 base and J by 0 bases, with 13 bases between. The CDR3 spans 15 residues. The CDR3 here is CSVEGGQTDSYEQYF. The CDR3, as DNA: TGCAGCGTTGAAGGGGGCCAGACTGACTCCTACGAGCAGTACTTC.

This clone was observed once. The chain joins TRBV27 to TRBJ2-1; 7 nucleotides align to TRBD2. The germline gives CDR1 MNHEY, CDR2 SMNVEV (reference sequence). There are 15 residues in the CDR3. V lost 3 bases, J lost 8 bases, and 10 bases stayed unmatched. CDR3 nucleotide sequence: TGTGCCAGCAGTTTGCCCCCCAGCGGGAATGATGAGCAGTTCTTC. Protein product: CASSLPPSGNDEQFF.

The chain combines TRBV6-5 with TRBJ2-2; 8 positions match TRBD2. CDR3 length: 14 amino acids. Per germline, CDR1 MNHEY and CDR2 SVGAGI. Trimming removed 7 bases from V and 6 bases from J; junction bases left unmatched: 7. CDR3 protein: CASTGGAGAGELFF. For the CDR3, the DNA is TGTGCCAGCACCGGGGGGGCCGGCGCCGGGGAGCTGTTTTTT.

The CDR3, as DNA: TGTGCCAGCAGCTTCCCCCCGCGAGCGGGGGGCCACAATGAGCAGTTCTTC. Amino acid sequence: CASSFPPRAGGHNEQFF. The chain carries TRBV5-4 and TRBJ2-1, with 9 nucleotides matching TRBD2. V shed 2 bases and J 5 bases; nucleotides not matched to a gene: 11. The germline V gene has CDR1 SGHNT and CDR2 YYREEE (reference sequence). CDR3 length: 17 residues.

This clone occurred once. The chain combines TRBV24-1 with TRBJ1-2; D might be TRBD1 (6 bases). The CDR3 is 14 amino acids. Per germline, CDR1 KGHDR and CDR2 SFDVKD. The ends were cut back, 3 bases at V and 3 bases at J, with 10 bases in the middle. The DNA for the CDR3 is TGTGCCACCAGTGATCCAAACAGGGACTATGGCTACACCTTC. Translation gives CATSDPNRDYGYTF.